This T cell receptor beta chain was obtained from a study of molecular identifiers for immune sequencing clone quantification. Regarding the study as a whole: Identical TCR molecules that share a barcode could lead to an underestimation of highly expanded clone sizes.

Worth noting for this clonotype: No antigen is known for it.

TCRdb processed the PCR reads anew with MiXCR; each CDR3 protein has one entry. The sample lists 460,000 or so distinct CDR3 sequences, about 25% seen once, with roughly 0.79% in the top ten. This CDR3 is built from 12 residues. Looked up from germline, CDR1 is MDHEN and CDR2 is SYDVKM. The V end lost 4 bases, the J end lost 8 bases, and 9 bases lay between the germline ends. Sequences were obtained from naive CD8+ T cells from blood, with Jurkat cell RNA spiked in. Regarding subset: FACS-sorted CD8+CD4-CCR7+CD45RA+ naive T cells. The gene calls are TRBV28 and TRBJ2-1, with no clear D. The TCR originated in a human donor in good health. Some libraries in this study had Jurkat cell RNA spiked in. This CDR3 is CASSWSRDEQFF. The CDR3 DNA follows: TGTGCCAGCAGTTGGAGTCGGGATGAGCAGTTCTTC.